The 25 T cell receptor beta chains listed next were all sequenced from one sample in a study of control samples from healthy donors and cancer patients. This table comes from immunoSEQ multiplex PCR, and its TCRdb copy is limited to in-frame clones, with some not included. The data contain roughly 100,000 clones, around 92% of them singletons. The sequencing input was blood. These receptors were obtained from a woman in her late teens or twenties in good health.

This clone was detected only a few times. The V gene is TRBV5-1, the J gene TRBJ2-7, with 8 nucleotides matching TRBD1. This CDR3 is 14 amino acids long. V shed 2 bases and J 5 bases; nucleotides not matched to a gene: 6. Germline CDR1 reads SGHRS; CDR2 reads YFSETQ. This CDR3 is CASSFRGRMDEQYF. CDR3 in DNA: TGCGCCAGCAGCTTCAGGGGGCGGATGGACGAGCAGTACTTC.

The chain has TRBV7-2 and TRBJ2-1, with a weak D call TRBD1 (6 bases). Trimming took off 0 bases at V and 3 bases at J, with 9 bases between the two ends. Germline loops: CDR1 SGHTA, CDR2 FQGNSA. CDR3 length equals 15 residues. In nucleotides, the CDR3 is TGTGCCAGCAGCTTAGCGGACAGCCACTACAATGAGCAGTTCTTC. Its translation: CASSLADSHYNEQFF.

The chain uses TRBV14 and TRBJ2-1, with 10 positions matching TRBD2. The trim removed 5 bases at V and 6 bases at J, leaving 7 bases unmatched. There are 15 residues in the CDR3. The germline V gene encodes CDR1 SGHDN and CDR2 FVKESK. The DNA of the CDR3 is TGTGCCAGCAGCAAATTAGCGGGAGGATTCAATGAGCAGTTCTTC. Its protein product is CASSKLAGGFNEQFF.

The chain uses TRBV27 and TRBJ1-2; D is possibly TRBD1 (5 bases). The V and J ends lost 0 bases and 8 bases respectively, with 10 bases between them. The CDR3 has 13 residues. Germline V gene sequence: CDR1 MNHEY, CDR2 SMNVEV (reference sequence). The CDR3 is CASSLSGGGGYTF. CDR3 nucleotides: TGTGCCAGCAGTTTATCGGGTGGGGGAGGCTACACCTTC.

The gene calls are TRBV14 and TRBJ1-1; 7 bases match TRBD1. Germline lookup yields CDR1 SGHDN and CDR2 FVKESK. The CDR3 contains 15 residues. V shed 2 bases and J 0 bases; nucleotides not matched to a gene: 3. Here the CDR3 reads CASSQRTGLNTEAFF. CDR3 in DNA: TGTGCCAGCAGCCAACGGACAGGTCTGAACACTGAAGCTTTCTTT.

CDR3: CASSPSGNQPQHF. The CDR3 coding sequence is TGTGCCAGCAGTCCCTCGGGCAATCAGCCCCAGCATTTT. The chain combines TRBV28 with TRBJ1-5; D call uncertain. Trimming took 5 bases from V and 2 from J, leaving 7 bases between them. The CDR3 is made up of 13 amino acids. Germline V gene sequence: CDR1 MDHEN, CDR2 SYDVKM.

V is TRBV9 and J is TRBJ2-2, with 8 bases aligning to TRBD2. With 2 bases clipped from V and 2 bases from J, the junction kept 5 bases outside the gene matches. The CDR3 length is 16 residues. Germline V gene sequence: CDR1 SGDLS, CDR2 YYNGEE. As DNA, the CDR3 is TGTGCCAGCAGCGTCCTTAGCGGGGCCAACACCGGGGAGCTGTTTTTT. Amino acid sequence: CASSVLSGANTGELFF.

This clone has more than one count but fewer than ten. The rearrangement links TRBV11-3 to TRBJ2-1, with TRBD1 identical over 9 bases. Germline trimming cut 4 bases from V and 2 bases from J; bases unmatched to any gene: 6. The CDR3 totals 16 residues. Germline V gene sequence: CDR1 SGHNT, CDR2 YENEEA. As DNA, the CDR3 is TGTGCCAGCAGCTCACCGGACAGGGGAGCCTACAATGAGCAGTTCTTC. Encoded protein: CASSSPDRGAYNEQFF. The full variable domain, its missing parts supplied by reference TRBV11-3 and TRBJ2-1, is EAGVVQSPRYKIIEKKQPVAFWCNPISGHNTLYWYLQNLGQGPELLIRYENEEAVDDSQLPKDRFSAERLKGVDSTLKIQPAELGDSAVYLCASSSPDRGAYNEQFFGPGTRLTVL.

The rearrangement links TRBV6-6 to TRBJ1-1, with D possibly TRBD1 on 6 matching bases. The V gene's germline CDR1 is MNHNY and CDR2 SVGAGI (reference sequence). V was shortened by 0 bases and J by 4 bases, with 9 bases between the two germline ends. This CDR3 has 14 amino acids. DNA for the CDR3: TGTGCCAGCAGTTACTCGACAGGAGGCACTGAAGCTTTCTTT. Its translation is CASSYSTGGTEAFF.

In this sample, this clone turned up once. The rearrangement uses TRBV5-1 and TRBJ1-1, with 7 bases lining up with TRBD1. V lost 4 bases, J lost 2 bases, and 5 bases stayed unmatched. The CDR3 contains 14 residues. In germline, CDR1 is SGHRS, CDR2 YFSETQ. This chain's CDR3 is CASSPGTANTEAFF. DNA for the CDR3: TGCGCCAGCAGCCCCGGGACAGCTAACACTGAAGCTTTCTTT.

The rearrangement uses TRBV30 and TRBJ1-4; 7 nucleotides line up with TRBD1. Trimming removed 0 bases from V and 7 bases from J; junction bases left unmatched: 5. This CDR3 has 14 amino acids. Germline-derived CDR1 and CDR2 are GTSNPN and SVGIG (reference sequence). CDR3 coding DNA: TGTGCCTGGAGTGTACGCTCAGGGGGTGAAAAACTGTTTTTT. This translates into CAWSVRSGGEKLFF.

This chain joins TRBV6-5 and TRBJ1-1; no clear D gene. The CDR3 contains 13 residues. The ends were cut back, 2 bases at V and 6 bases at J, with 10 bases in the middle. CDR1 MNHEY and CDR2 SVGAGI come from the germline V gene. The CDR3 is CASSYPGQAEAFF. DNA of the CDR3: TGTGCCAGCAGTTACCCGGGCCAGGCTGAAGCTTTCTTT.

The chain has TRBV6-4 and TRBJ2-3; a weak D match, TRBD1 (6 bases). CDR3 length: 13 amino acids. V lost 3 bases and J 5 bases, leaving 9 bases between the germline ends. The germline V gene has CDR1 MRHNA and CDR2 SNTAGT. The CDR3 is CASSEGAGDTQYF. Here the CDR3 DNA reads TGTGCCAGCAGTGAGGGGGCAGGAGATACGCAGTATTTT.

The chain combines TRBV6-2 or TRBV6-3 with TRBJ2-1, with 8 bases fitting TRBD2. Germline V CDR1 and CDR2: MNHEY, SVGEGT. The length of the CDR3 is 19 residues. V lost 0 bases and J lost 4; bases outside the gene matches: 14. The CDR3 sequence: CASSYSFAGGWAGYNEQFF. CDR3 DNA sequence: TGTGCCAGCAGTTACTCGTTTGCGGGAGGATGGGCCGGATACAATGAGCAGTTCTTC.

The CDR3 DNA sequence: TGTGCCAGCAGTGAAAATAGACCTCCTGAAAAACTGTTTTTT. Protein sequence: CASSENRPPEKLFF. The chain joins TRBV25-1 to TRBJ1-4; unclear D gene. The V and J ends lost 2 bases and 7 bases respectively, with 11 bases between them. The CDR3 loop spans 14 amino acids. CDR1 and CDR2 (germline): MGHDK, SYGVNS. Variable domain in full (rest from reference TRBV25-1 and TRBJ1-4): EADIYQTPRYLVIGTGKKITLECSQTMGHDKMYWYQQDPGMELHLIHYSYGVNSTEKGDLSSESTVSRIRTEHFPLTLESARPSHTSQYLCASSENRPPEKLFFGSGTQLSVL.

This sequence joins TRBV5-1 and TRBJ1-2; D is undetermined. Per the germline V gene, CDR1 is SGHRS and CDR2 is YFSETQ. The CDR3 runs 16 residues. Trimming pared 2 bases from V and 0 bases from J, leaving 14 bases between. The CDR3 DNA follows: TGCGCCAGCAGCTTATCGCCGACGGCCCCTAACTATGGCTACACCTTC. As protein: CASSLSPTAPNYGYTF.

V is TRBV6-2 or TRBV6-3 and J is TRBJ2-7; 8 bases map to TRBD1. The CDR3 has 14 amino acids. Trimming cost V 0 bases and J 5 bases; bases outside gene matches: 3. The germline V gene has CDR1 MNHEY and CDR2 SVGEGT. The CDR3 nucleotides are TGTGCCAGCAGTTACTCGACAGGGGTGGACGAGCAGTACTTC. The encoded protein is CASSYSTGVDEQYF.

This rearrangement joins TRBV5-8 to TRBJ2-7; TRBD2 matches 16 bases. Looked up from germline, CDR1 is SGHTS and CDR2 is YDEGEE. Trimming at V came to 5 bases and at J to 0 bases, leaving 5 bases not matched to a gene. CDR3 length: 17 residues. The CDR3 protein is CASRFGTSGGGSYEQYF. CDR3 coding DNA: TGTGCCAGCAGGTTCGGGACTAGCGGGGGGGGCTCCTACGAGCAGTACTTC.

The chain carries TRBV5-1 and TRBJ2-7; tentatively, D is TRBD1 or TRBD2 (5 bases each). The CDR3 is made up of 14 amino acids. The V end lost 5 bases, the J end lost 2 bases, and 14 bases lay between the germline ends. Germline loops: CDR1 SGHRS, CDR2 YFSETQ. The DNA for the CDR3 is TGCGCCAGCAGGCCATACTCGGGGCCCTACGAGCAGTACTTC. Amino acid sequence: CASRPYSGPYEQYF.

The chain employs TRBV15 and TRBJ2-1; D remains unclear. Germline V lookup: CDR1 LNHNV, CDR2 YYDKDF (reference sequence). The V end was cut by 0 bases, the J end by 6 bases, with 6 bases between. The CDR3 contains 13 residues. The CDR3 protein is CATSRDRSNEQFF. Here the CDR3 DNA reads TGTGCCACCAGCAGAGATCGTAGCAATGAGCAGTTCTTC.

This chain uses TRBV24-1 with TRBJ2-2; a possible D gene is TRBD1 (6 bases). The V end lost 4 bases, the J end lost 7 bases, and 15 bases lay between the germline ends. CDR1 is KGHDR, CDR2 SFDVKD, per germline. The CDR3 length is 15 residues. CDR3 protein: CATSDYGTLGGELFF. The CDR3 DNA is TGTGCCACCAGTGACTATGGGACACTAGGCGGGGAGCTGTTTTTT.

This clone was picked up a small number of times. The rearrangement uses TRBV3-1 (or the pseudogene TRBV3-2) and TRBJ1-1, with D tentatively TRBD1 (6 bases). Germline CDR1 reads LGHDT; CDR2 reads YNNKEL (reference sequence). V was shortened by 7 bases and J by 0 bases, with 12 bases between the two germline ends. This CDR3 has 14 amino acids. The CDR3 here is CASTRDILNTEAFF. In nucleotides, the CDR3 is TGTGCCAGCACCCGGGACATTTTGAACACTGAAGCTTTCTTT.

The chain links TRBV6-2 or TRBV6-3 to TRBJ2-5; 9 bases map to TRBD1. The germline CDR1 and CDR2 sequences are MNHEY and SVGEGT. The length of the CDR3 is 17 residues. V was clipped by 6 bases and J by 5 bases; unmatched bases: 16. CDR3 bases: TGTGCCAGCAGCCCTGGATTCGCCGGGACAGGGAGGGAGACCCAGTACTTC. Translating gives CASSPGFAGTGRETQYF.

The V and J genes are TRBV3-1 (or the pseudogene TRBV3-2) and TRBJ2-3; maybe TRBD2 (6 bases). The length of the CDR3 is 15 residues. Germline values: CDR1 LGHDT, CDR2 YNNKEL (reference sequence). V gave up 0 bases and J gave up 5 bases, with 12 bases separating them. The CDR3 DNA reads as TGTGCCAGCAGCCAAGAAGGACGGGAGTTAGATACGCAGTATTTT. Translated, it gives CASSQEGRELDTQYF.

This clone showed up just a few times. The chain links TRBV2 to TRBJ2-6; either TRBD1 or TRBD2 may supply D (5 bases each). Trimming shortened V by 4 bases and J by 4 bases, and 14 bases separated the two germline ends. This CDR3 spans 16 amino acids. Germline CDR1 reads SNHLY; CDR2 reads FYNNEI. The CDR3 region has the DNA TGTGCCAGCAGTGTTAAGGGGCGGAGGGGGGCCAACGTCCTGACTTTC. The encoded protein is CASSVKGRRGANVLTF.